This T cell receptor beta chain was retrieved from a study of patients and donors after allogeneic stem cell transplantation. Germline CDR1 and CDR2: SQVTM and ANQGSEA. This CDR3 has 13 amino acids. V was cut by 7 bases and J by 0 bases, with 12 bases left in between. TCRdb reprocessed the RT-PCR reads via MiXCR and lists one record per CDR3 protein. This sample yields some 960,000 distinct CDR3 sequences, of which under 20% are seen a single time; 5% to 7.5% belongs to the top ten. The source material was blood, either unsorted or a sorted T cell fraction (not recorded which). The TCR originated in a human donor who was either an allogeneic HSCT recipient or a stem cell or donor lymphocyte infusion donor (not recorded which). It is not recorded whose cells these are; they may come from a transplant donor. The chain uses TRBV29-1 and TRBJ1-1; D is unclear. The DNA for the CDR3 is TGCAGCGCCCAGGTCGGGGTGAACACTGAAGCTTTCTTT. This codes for CSAQVGVNTEAFF.